This T cell receptor (beta chain) was captured by sequencing in a study of response to subunit inactivated influenza vaccine. MiXCR, applied by TCRdb to the RT-PCR reads, yields one record per CDR3 protein. The sample includes about 520,000 distinct CDR3 sequences, around 7.7% seen only once; the top ten take about an eighth. The origin of this receptor is a man between 50 and 69 years old who received an inactivated influenza vaccine. The specimen was PBMCs from blood, collected roughly 24 months after vaccination.

The CDR3, as DNA: TGTGCCAGCAGTGGGGGACTAGCGGGAGGTTCGAATGAGCAGTTCTTC. It codes for CASSGGLAGGSNEQFF. This rearrangement joins TRBV6-1 to TRBJ2-1, with TRBD2 matching over 15 bases. Trimming at V came to 4 bases and at J to 7 bases, leaving 5 bases not matched to a gene. From germline, CDR1 is MNHNS and CDR2 SASEGT. The CDR3 sequence is 16 residues long.